The subject of this entry is one T cell receptor beta chain. There is no known antigen for this receptor. Base qualities are not recorded, but no much larger clone differs from it by a single base. These data come from a study of shared clonotypes between healthy human individuals (TCRdb year 2020). The study in broad terms: A few men and a couple of women, aged 18 to 49 years, made up the cohort. To estimate repertoire size and how much clonotype sharing occurs between individuals, the study deeply sequenced the blood TCR repertoires of several healthy adults. Between about 0.9 and 10 billion PBMCs per donor were obtained by leukapheresis. Per donor, three plates each were used for CD4 naive and CD4 memory, two for CD8 naive, and one for CD8 memory. Different laboratories and diverse techniques were used to prepare libraries and sequence TCR repertoires, to increase sequencing depth and limit assay-specific biases. General conclusions and limits of the study: Rarefaction of sorted-subset datasets indicated incomplete sequencing despite the large sequencing depth. Estimated clonotype richness was generally larger for naive than for memory subsets. Compared with non-shared clonotypes, clonotypes shared by all four sorted-subset donors had higher generation probabilities. Sampling was limited to blood, and TCR repertoires in tissue likely differ from TCR repertoires in blood. Because the study included a small number of donors, the genetic and exposure-history diversity represented was limited. Pairwise subsampling indicated that sequencing depth was expected to affect the degree of clonotype sharing among donors. Roughly 5% of naive CD4, 3.5% of naive CD8, approximately 2% of memory CD4, and less than 0.45% of memory CD8 clonotypes were shared across four donors.

Taken from cysteine to phenylalanine, the CDR3 has 16 residues. Only CDR3 DNA remains: 48 bases, in frame from the first base. The germline V end is reduced by 3 bases and the J end by 4 bases; junction bases left unmatched: 7. The germline V gene specifies KGHSH as CDR1 and LQKENI as CDR2. Donors were healthy HIV-negative adults with no recently reported acute infections or vaccinations. Every donor was a Caucasian adult residing in Nashville, Tennessee, USA. CD4+ T cells were enriched by magnetic negative selection; naive cells were then positively selected on CD45RA, and the negative fraction formed the memory subset. After blood collection by leukapheresis, PBMCs were isolated using Ficoll-Histopaque density gradient centrifugation and then cryopreserved in the vapor phase of liquid nitrogen. Analytical flow cytometry was used to check the purity and quantity of each magnetically sorted T cell population. From each sorted fraction, genomic DNA was isolated and quantified by UV absorbance on a Nanodrop 2000c.

Using the deep immunoSEQ assay, multiplex PCR amplified TCR CDR3 regions from genomic DNA. Genomic DNA extracted from each cell subset was distributed evenly over all wells of several immunoSEQ 96-well plates, and each plate served as one replicate. For sorted subsets, each replicate PCR was loaded with 150 to 250 ng genomic DNA, equivalent to roughly 30,000 T cell genomes. The purified libraries were quantified using a Qubit 3.0 fluorometer, sized with a Bioanalyzer 2100, and then quantified again using the KAPA Library Quantification kit. Each immunoSEQ 96-well plate was sequenced on its own single-read 150-cycle Illumina NextSeq 550 flow cell. In the authors' own workflow: Because the immunoSEQ output held only junctional sequences and lacked quality scores, the filtering could not match the filtering applied to full-length reads. Sequences were annotated with PyIR, a Python wrapper for IgBLAST v1.9, using IMGT germline references to assign V/J genes and CDR3. Reads were filtered out if the reads had weak V/J assignments (E-value above 1e-6), no CDR3, stop codons, out-of-frame junctions, or ambiguous translated residues. V3J clonotypes were defined as sequences sharing an identical inferred V gene, J gene, and CDR3 amino acid sequence. The percentage overlap between two repertoires was calculated by dividing the number of shared unique clonotypes by the size of the smaller repertoire. RTK rarefaction, the Chao1 estimator, and Recon v2.1 estimates of unobserved clonotypes were used to assess repertoire richness. For all TCRbeta clonotypes obtained by the gDNA method from four donors, generation probabilities were computed with OLGA. Entries here come from immuneACCESS through TCRdb and include only in-frame sequences with V and J called. Some clones fail to appear in such tables; in the studies checked, an unresolved V gene covers under half of the shortfall, and the cause of the remainder is unknown. That table is the source of V, J and clone size, and D and trimming were worked out from the DNA. This sample holds about 1.1 million clones; around 78% were observed only once. In total, the top ten clones hold 0.52% of the sample.

This chain joins TRBV18 to TRBJ2-3; 10 central nucleotides agree with TRBD1. Sequencing was performed on memory CD4+ T cells from PBMCs. Interpreted using the paper, the cell subset or site label stands for: CD45RA-negative fraction. This receptor was identified in a man between 18 and 35 years old in good health. Some clones in this sample may be carry-over from other donors' samples. The CDR3 protein sequence reads: CASSPRDRGISDTQYF. The nucleotide sequence reads TGTGCCAGCTCACCCCGGGACAGGGGTATCTCAGATACGCAGTATTTT.